This TCR beta chain was documented in a study of OX40 agonist ivuxolimab in advanced cancers. Background on the study: Ivuxolimab, an agonist antibody against OX40 (CD134), was given to patients. It was permissible to have had prior anti-PD-1, anti-PD-L1 or anti-CTLA-4 therapy, and around 40% had some.

Germline loops: CDR1 SEHNR, CDR2 FQNEAQ (reference sequence). Between the trimmed V and J ends, which lost 6 bases and 3 bases, there was a span of 9 bases. The CDR3 contains 13 residues. In the case of this clone: Its antigen is not identified.

Study conclusions and caveats: The authors also found low normalized T-cell clonal expansion in some nonresponders.

Here immunoSEQ multiplex PCR was the method, and the copy in TCRdb shows in-frame clones only, minus some. Of 20,000 to 30,000 clones in the sample, under 85% are singletons; the top ten hold about 13%. This chain connects TRBV7-9 to TRBJ1-5; no clear D. The receptor was derived from an adult with an advanced solid tumor such as melanoma, head and neck, liver or kidney cancer. The sample consisted of CD4+ or CD8+ T cells sorted from blood, taken in a trial of the OX40 agonist ivuxolimab. The CDR3: CASRPNNNQPQHF. CDR3 bases: TGTGCCAGCAGGCCTAATAACAATCAGCCCCAGCATTTT.